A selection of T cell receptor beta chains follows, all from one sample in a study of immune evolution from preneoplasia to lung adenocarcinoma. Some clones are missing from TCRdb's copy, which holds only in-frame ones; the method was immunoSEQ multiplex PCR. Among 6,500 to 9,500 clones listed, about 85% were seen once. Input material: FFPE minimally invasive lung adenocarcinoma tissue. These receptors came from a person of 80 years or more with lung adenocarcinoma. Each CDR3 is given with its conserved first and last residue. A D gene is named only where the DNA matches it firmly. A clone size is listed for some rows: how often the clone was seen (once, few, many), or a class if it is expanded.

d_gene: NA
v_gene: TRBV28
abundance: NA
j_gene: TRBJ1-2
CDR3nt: TGTGCCAGCAGTTTATACAAATATGGCTACACCTTC
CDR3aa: CASSLYKYGYTF

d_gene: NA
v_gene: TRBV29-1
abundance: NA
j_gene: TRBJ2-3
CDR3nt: TGCAGCGTGATACAGGGCACAGATACGCAGTATTTT
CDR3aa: CSVIQGTDTQYF

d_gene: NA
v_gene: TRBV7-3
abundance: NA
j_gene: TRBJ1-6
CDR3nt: TGTGCCAGCAGCTCTACAGGAGGCTCACCCCTCCACTTT
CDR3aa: CASSSTGGSPLHF

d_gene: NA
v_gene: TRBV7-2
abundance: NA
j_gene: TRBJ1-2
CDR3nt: TGTGCCAGCAGCCGCGGGAATTCTGCTGCTGATGGCTACACCTTC
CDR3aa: CASSRGNSAADGYTF

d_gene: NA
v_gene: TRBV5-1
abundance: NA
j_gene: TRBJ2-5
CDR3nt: TGCGCCAGCAGCCGGGGGAGCTTGGAGACCCAGTACTTC
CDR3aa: CASSRGSLETQYF

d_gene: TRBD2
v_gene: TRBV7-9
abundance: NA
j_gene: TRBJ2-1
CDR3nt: TGTGCCAGCAGCAGCCGCCTAGCGGGAGGCTCCTACAATGAGCAGTTCTTC
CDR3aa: CASSSRLAGGSYNEQFF

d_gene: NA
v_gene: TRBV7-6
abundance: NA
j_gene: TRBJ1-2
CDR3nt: TGTGCCAGCAGCTTAGCGGAAGGAGGGTATGGCTACACCTTC
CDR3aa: CASSLAEGGYGYTF

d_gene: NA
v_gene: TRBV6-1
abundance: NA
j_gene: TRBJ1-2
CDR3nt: TGTGCCAGCAGCGCCCGACAGATAGACTATGGCTACACCTTC
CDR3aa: CASSARQIDYGYTF

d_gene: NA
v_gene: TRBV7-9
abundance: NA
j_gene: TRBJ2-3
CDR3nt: TGTGCCAGCAGCCGGGGATGGGCCCCGGATACGCAGTATTTT
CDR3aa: CASSRGWAPDTQYF

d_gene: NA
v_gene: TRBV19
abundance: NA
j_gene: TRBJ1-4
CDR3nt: TGTGCCAGTAGTATAGAGGGCTGGGGTGAAAAACTGTTTTTT
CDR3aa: CASSIEGWGEKLFF

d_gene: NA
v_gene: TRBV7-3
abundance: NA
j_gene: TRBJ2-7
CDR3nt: TGTGCCAGCAGCTTAGCGCCTCCCGGGACAGCGGGTTCTCACGAGCAGTACTTC
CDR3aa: CASSLAPPGTAGSHEQYF

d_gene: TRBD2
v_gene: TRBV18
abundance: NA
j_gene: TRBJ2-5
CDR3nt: TGTGCCAGCTCACGGCTAGCGGGGAAGCAAGAGACCCAGTACTTC
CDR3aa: CASSRLAGKQETQYF

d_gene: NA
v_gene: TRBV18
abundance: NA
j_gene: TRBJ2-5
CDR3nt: TGTGCCAGCTCCCGGGGGTCGCAAGAGACCCAGTACTTC
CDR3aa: CASSRGSQETQYF

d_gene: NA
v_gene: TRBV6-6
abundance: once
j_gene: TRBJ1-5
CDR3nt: TGTGCCAGCAGCGAGACAGCCCAGCCCCAGCATTTT
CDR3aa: CASSETAQPQHF

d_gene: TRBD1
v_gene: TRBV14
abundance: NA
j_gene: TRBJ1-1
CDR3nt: TGTGCCAGCAGCGTACGACAGGGGAACACTGAAGCTTTCTTT
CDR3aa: CASSVRQGNTEAFF

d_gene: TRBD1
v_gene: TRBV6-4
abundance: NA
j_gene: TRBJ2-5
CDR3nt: TGTGCCAGCAGTGCCGGGACAGGAGACCAAGAGACCCAGTACTTC
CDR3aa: CASSAGTGDQETQYF

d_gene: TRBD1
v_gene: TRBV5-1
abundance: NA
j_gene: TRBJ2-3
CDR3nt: TGCGCCAGCAGCTTCGGACAGGGGGGAGATACGCAGTATTTT
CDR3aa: CASSFGQGGDTQYF

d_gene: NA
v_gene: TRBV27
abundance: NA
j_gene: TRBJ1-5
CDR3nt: TGTGCCAGCAGTTTAAGGGCAGGGAGCAATCAGCCCCAGCATTTT
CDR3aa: CASSLRAGSNQPQHF

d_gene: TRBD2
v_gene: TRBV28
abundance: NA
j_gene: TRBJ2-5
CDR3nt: TGTGCCAGCCCTTGGCCGACTAGCGCAGAGACCCAGTACTTC
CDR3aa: CASPWPTSAETQYF

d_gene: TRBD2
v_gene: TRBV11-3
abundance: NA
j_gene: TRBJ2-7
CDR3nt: TGTGCCAGCAGCTACCCGGGCTCCCGGCGGGGGGAGCAATACTTC
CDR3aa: CASSYPGSRRGEQYF

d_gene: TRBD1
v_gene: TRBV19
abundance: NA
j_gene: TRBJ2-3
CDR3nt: TGTGCCAGTAGTAGACAGGGGGCAGCTCTAGATACGCAGTATTTT
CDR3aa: CASSRQGAALDTQYF

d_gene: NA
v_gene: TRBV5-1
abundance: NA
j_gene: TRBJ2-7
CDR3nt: TGCGCCAGCAGCTTGGCGTGGGAGATTCGTACCGAGCAGTACTTC
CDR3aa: CASSLAWEIRTEQYF

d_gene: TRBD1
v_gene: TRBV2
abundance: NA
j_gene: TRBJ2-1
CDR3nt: TGTGCCAGCAGCCGGACAGGGGGGAGCGATGAGCAGTTCTTC
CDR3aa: CASSRTGGSDEQFF

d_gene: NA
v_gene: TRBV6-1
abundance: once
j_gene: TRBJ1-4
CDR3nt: TGTGCCAGCAGTCCAACCGTAAAGGGAAAACTGTTTTTT
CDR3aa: CASSPTVKGKLFF

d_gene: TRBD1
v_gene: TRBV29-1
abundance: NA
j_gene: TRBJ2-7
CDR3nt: TGCAGCGTCCGACAGGGGGGAAGCCACGAGCAGTACTTC
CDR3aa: CSVRQGGSHEQYF

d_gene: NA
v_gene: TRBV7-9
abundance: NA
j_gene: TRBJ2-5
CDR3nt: TGTGCCAGCAGTCTCAATCCGAGGGAGACCCAGTACTTC
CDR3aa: CASSLNPRETQYF

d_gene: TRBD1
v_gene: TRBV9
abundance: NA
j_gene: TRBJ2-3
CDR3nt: TGTGCCAGCAGCGAGACAGGGCTTGGCACAGATACGCAGTATTTT
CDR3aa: CASSETGLGTDTQYF

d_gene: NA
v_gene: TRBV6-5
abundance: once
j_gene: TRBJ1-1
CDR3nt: TGTGCCAGCAGTTACCAAAAGGGGCCGAACACTGAAGCTTTCTTT
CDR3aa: CASSYQKGPNTEAFF

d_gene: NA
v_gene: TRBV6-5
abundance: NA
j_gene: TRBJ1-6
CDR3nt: TGTGCCAGCGCCACAGGGTTTCTACCCCTCCACTTT
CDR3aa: CASATGFLPLHF

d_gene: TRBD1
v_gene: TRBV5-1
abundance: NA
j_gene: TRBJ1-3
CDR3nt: TGCGCCAGCAGCTTGAGGGGGCTAGGGGACACCATATATTTT
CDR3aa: CASSLRGLGDTIYF

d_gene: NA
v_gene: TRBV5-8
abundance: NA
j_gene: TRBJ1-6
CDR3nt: TGTGCCAGCAGCCTACGCGGGCCTTACTTT
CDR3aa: CASSLRGPYF

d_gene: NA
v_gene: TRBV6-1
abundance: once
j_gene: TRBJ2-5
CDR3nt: TGTGCCAGCCTCCTGGAAGGGCGGTATCAAGAGACCCAGTACTTC
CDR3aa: CASLLEGRYQETQYF